The rows below give T cell receptor beta chains drawn from one sample of a study of T cell responses to AZD1222 COVID-19 vaccine. Profiling relied on immunoSEQ multiplex PCR, and the TCRdb table lists in-frame clones only, not all of them. The sample contains 60,000 to 75,000 clones, 60% to 85% of which appear only once. The sequenced sample was peripheral blood, obtained 28 days after the second AZD1222 dose. The receptors originated from an adult who received the AZD1222 COVID-19 vaccine. Each CDR3 is given with its conserved first and last residue. The D gene is left open where the match is weak. The size field is filled for only some rows; it gives once, few, many or a size class.

d_gene	j_gene	v_gene	abundance	CDR3nt	CDR3aa
-	TRBJ1-2	TRBV6-5	-	TGTGCCAGCAGTTACTCAGGGACCTATGGCTACACCTTC	CASSYSGTYGYTF
TRBD2	TRBJ2-3	TRBV4-2	-	TGTGCCAGCAGCCTACGGGGGGGTCTGACAGATACGCAGTATTTT	CASSLRGGLTDTQYF
TRBD1	TRBJ1-1	TRBV2	-	TGTGCCAGCGATCGACCGGGACAGGTACTTGCTGAAGCTTTCTTT	CASDRPGQVLAEAFF
-	TRBJ1-3	TRBV19	-	TGTGCCAGTCGTGCCGGGTCCCAAATCGGTATCTCTGGAAACACCATATATTTT	CASRAGSQIGISGNTIYF
TRBD1	TRBJ1-5	TRBV19	-	TGTGCCAGTACACCAGGGGGATTGCAATTTGATCAGCCCCAGCATTTT	CASTPGGLQFDQPQHF
-	TRBJ2-2	TRBV30	-	TGTGCCTGGAGGCGACTCGCGAACACCGGGGAGCTGTTTTTT	CAWRRLANTGELFF
-	TRBJ1-3	TRBV5-5	once	TGTGCCAGCAGCGGAATATTCGAAGGCTCTGGAAACACCATATATTTT	CASSGIFEGSGNTIYF
-	TRBJ1-2	TRBV10-3	-	TGTGCCATCAGTGACGTACAGCTCACAGGGTACTACACCTTC	CAISDVQLTGYYTF
TRBD2	TRBJ2-3	TRBV7-9	few	TGTGCCAGCAGCCAACCTCGACTAGCGGAGAGCACAGATACGCAGTATTTT	CASSQPRLAESTDTQYF
-	TRBJ1-1	TRBV19	-	TGTGCCAGTAGTCTACAGGAGGGGATGAACACTGAAGCTTTCTTT	CASSLQEGMNTEAFF
-	TRBJ1-6	TRBV19	-	TGTGCCAGTAGTATCAGAACAGATAATTCACCCCTCCACTTT	CASSIRTDNSPLHF
-	TRBJ1-1	TRBV12-5	once	TGTGCTAGTGTCCTCAACACTGAAGCTTTCTTT	CASVLNTEAFF
-	TRBJ1-2	TRBV4-3	-	TGCGCCAGCAGCCCCAGTATGACAGTTGGAGCTAACTATGGCTACACCTTC	CASSPSMTVGANYGYTF
-	TRBJ1-1	TRBV3-1/TRBV3-2	-	TGTGCCAGCAGCCCCCGGGAAGGGGGAGCTTTCTTT	CASSPREGGAFF
-	TRBJ2-5	TRBV19	-	TGTGCCAGTAGTATAGGTACCCAAGAGACCCAGTACTTC	CASSIGTQETQYF
-	TRBJ1-1	TRBV7-9	-	TGTGCCAGCAGCCCCCGGGACAACCTAAACACTGAAGCTTTCTTT	CASSPRDNLNTEAFF
TRBD1	TRBJ1-6	TRBV30	-	TGTGCCTGGAGGGGACAGGGCAGTGGTAATTCACCCCTCCACTTT	CAWRGQGSGNSPLHF
-	TRBJ2-7	TRBV4-3	once	TGCGCCAGCAGCCTACATCACGGGCAGGCAACCTCCTACGAGCAGTACTTC	CASSLHHGQATSYEQYF
TRBD1	TRBJ1-2	TRBV7-2	-	TGTGCCAGCAGCTTACAGTCCGGGACAGGGTATGGCTACACCTTC	CASSLQSGTGYGYTF
-	TRBJ2-2	TRBV2	-	TGTGCCAGCAGTCCTGGATACACCGGGGAGCTGTTTTTT	CASSPGYTGELFF
-	TRBJ1-2	TRBV10-3	-	TGTGCCATCAGTGAGATGATAGGGGAGGATGGCTACACCTTC	CAISEMIGEDGYTF
-	TRBJ1-1	TRBV6-5	-	TGTGCCAGCAGCTGGGAAAACACTGAAGCTTTCTTT	CASSWENTEAFF
-	TRBJ1-5	TRBV6-5	-	TGTGCCAGCAGTACCGGGTCAGGGGGCAATCAGCCCCAGCATTTT	CASSTGSGGNQPQHF
-	TRBJ2-1	TRBV6-2/TRBV6-3	-	TGTGCCAGCAGTTATATCGTGAATGAGCAGTTCTTC	CASSYIVNEQFF
-	TRBJ2-2	TRBV11-3	-	TGTGCCAGCAGCCCGGCGAGGGGTCTTGGGGACACCGGGGAGCTGTTTTTT	CASSPARGLGDTGELFF
-	TRBJ2-1	TRBV15	-	TGTGCCACCAGCAGAGAAGGGACTCTCGCCAATGAGCAGTTCTTC	CATSREGTLANEQFF
-	TRBJ2-7	TRBV28	few	TGTGCCACCAGACAGGGAGGGTACGAGCAGTACTTC	CATRQGGYEQYF
-	TRBJ1-5	TRBV6-5	-	TGTGCCAGCAGTTCCGGGGCCAGCAATCAGCCCCAGCATTTT	CASSSGASNQPQHF
-	TRBJ1-2	TRBV28	-	TGTGCCAGCAGATCTCTGGCAGGGGCCCCCGGTAACTATGGCTACACCTTC	CASRSLAGAPGNYGYTF
TRBD1	TRBJ1-2	TRBV6-5	-	TGTGCCAGCAGAAGACAGGGTTTAAACTATGGCTACACCTTC	CASRRQGLNYGYTF
-	TRBJ1-2	TRBV9	-	TGTGCCAGCAGCGTAGGAACAGCGCTGCTTGGCTACACCTTC	CASSVGTALLGYTF
TRBD1	TRBJ1-2	TRBV7-8	once	TGTGCCAGCAGCGATCCGGACAGGAGAAACTATGGCTACACCTTC	CASSDPDRRNYGYTF